This entry concerns a single T cell receptor beta chain. Its antigen remains unidentified. Expressed TCRB transcripts were sequenced because the isolated RNA had all been reverse transcribed beforehand. The assay was immunoSEQ multiplex PCR, and TCRdb's table has in-frame clones only and misses some. The data show hundreds of thousands of clones, with roughly 16% seen just once and around 0.095% held by the top ten. This sample stems from a study of beta chain features in type 1 diabetes. Findings and limits, study-wide: Insertions at VDJ junctions were less frequent in type 1 diabetes patients. These patients also deleted more nucleotides at the same junctions.

Germline loops: CDR1 SGDLS, CDR2 YYNGEE. The V gene lost 3 bases and the J gene lost 6 bases, with 17 bases spanning the gap. This CDR3 has 15 residues. J is TRBJ2-3 and V is TRBV9; no clear D. The origin of this receptor is a man in his late teens or twenties in good health. Sequencing input: naive CD4+ T cells from blood. The CDR3 loop reads CASSAQIGGKDTQYF. The CDR3, as DNA: TGTGCCAGCAGCGCCCAGATTGGTGGCAAGGATACGCAGTATTTT.